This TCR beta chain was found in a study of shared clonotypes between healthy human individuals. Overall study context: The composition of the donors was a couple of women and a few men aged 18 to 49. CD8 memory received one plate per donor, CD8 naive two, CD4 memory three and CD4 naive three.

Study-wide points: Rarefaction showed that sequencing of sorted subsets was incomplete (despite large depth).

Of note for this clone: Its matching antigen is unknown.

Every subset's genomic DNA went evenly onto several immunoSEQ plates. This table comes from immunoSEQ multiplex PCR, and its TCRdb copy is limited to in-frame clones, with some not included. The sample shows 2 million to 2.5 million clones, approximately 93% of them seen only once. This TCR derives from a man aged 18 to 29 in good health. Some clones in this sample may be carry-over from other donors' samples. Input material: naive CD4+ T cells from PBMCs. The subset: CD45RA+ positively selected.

CDR3 sequence: CASSLPLATSGGAQETQYF. The CDR3 DNA reads as TGTGCCAGCAGCTTGCCCCTAGCGACTAGCGGGGGGGCCCAAGAGACCCAGTACTTC. This chain links TRBV7-2 with TRBJ2-5, with 14 bases matching TRBD2. The germline CDR1 and CDR2 sequences are SGHTA and FQGNSA. Trimming took 3 bases from V and 1 from J; bases not matched to a gene: 10. The CDR3 totals 19 residues. Looking up the rest from reference TRBV7-2 and TRBJ2-5 gives the full variable domain: GAGVSQSPSNKVTEKGKDVELRCDPISGHTALYWYRQSLGQGLEFLIYFQGNSAPDKSGLPSDRFSAERTGGSVSTLTIQRTQQEDSAVYLCASSLPLATSGGAQETQYFGPGTRLLVL.